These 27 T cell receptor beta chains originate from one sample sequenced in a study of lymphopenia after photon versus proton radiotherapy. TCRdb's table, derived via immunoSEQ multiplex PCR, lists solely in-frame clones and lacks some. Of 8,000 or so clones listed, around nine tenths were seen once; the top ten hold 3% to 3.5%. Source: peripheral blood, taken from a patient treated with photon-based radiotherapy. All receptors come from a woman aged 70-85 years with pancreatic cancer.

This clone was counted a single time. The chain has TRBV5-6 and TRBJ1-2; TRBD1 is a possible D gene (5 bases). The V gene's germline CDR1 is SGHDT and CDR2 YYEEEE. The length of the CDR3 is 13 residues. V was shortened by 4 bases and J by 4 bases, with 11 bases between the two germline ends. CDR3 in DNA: TGTGCCAGCAGCCCAGCGGGGGTCTATGGCTACACCTTC. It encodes CASSPAGVYGYTF.

The CDR3 region is CASSLRGPDRGRTGNTIYF. The CDR3 bases are TGTGCCAGCAGCCTAAGGGGACCCGACAGGGGGCGAACTGGAAACACCATATATTTT. This chain links TRBV4-2 with TRBJ1-3, with TRBD1 identical over 10 bases. CDR3 length equals 19 residues. In germline, CDR1 is LGHNA, CDR2 YNFKEQ. V lost 4 bases to trimming and J lost 2 bases; unmatched junction nucleotides: 14.

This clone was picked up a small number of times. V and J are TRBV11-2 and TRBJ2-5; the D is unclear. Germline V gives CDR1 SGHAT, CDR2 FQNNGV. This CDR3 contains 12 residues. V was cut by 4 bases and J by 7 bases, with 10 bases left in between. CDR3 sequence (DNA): TGTGCCAGCAGCTCCCCCGATGGGACCCAGTACTTC. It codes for CASSSPDGTQYF.

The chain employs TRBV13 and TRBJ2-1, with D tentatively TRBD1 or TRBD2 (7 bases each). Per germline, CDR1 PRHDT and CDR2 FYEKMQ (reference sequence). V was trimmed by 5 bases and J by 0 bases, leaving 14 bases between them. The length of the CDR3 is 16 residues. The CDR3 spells CASSPRGGPSYNEQFF. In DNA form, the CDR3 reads TGTGCCAGCAGCCCCAGGGGGGGGCCCTCCTACAATGAGCAGTTCTTC.

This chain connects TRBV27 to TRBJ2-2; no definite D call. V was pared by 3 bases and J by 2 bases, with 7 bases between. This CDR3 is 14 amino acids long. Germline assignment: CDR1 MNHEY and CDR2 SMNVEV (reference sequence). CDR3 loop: CASSLADNTGELFF. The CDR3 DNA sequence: TGTGCCAGCAGTTTGGCAGACAACACCGGGGAGCTGTTTTTT.

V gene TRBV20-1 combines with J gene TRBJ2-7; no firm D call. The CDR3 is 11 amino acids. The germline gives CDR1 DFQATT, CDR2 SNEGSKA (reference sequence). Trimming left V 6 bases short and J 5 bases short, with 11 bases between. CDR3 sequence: CSAIASHEQYF. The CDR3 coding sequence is TGCAGTGCAATAGCCAGTCACGAGCAGTACTTC.

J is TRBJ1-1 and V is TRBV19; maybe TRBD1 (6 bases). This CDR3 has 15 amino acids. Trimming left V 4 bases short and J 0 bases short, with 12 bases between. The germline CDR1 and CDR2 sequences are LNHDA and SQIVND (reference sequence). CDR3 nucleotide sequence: TGTGCCAGTAGTAGGGCACAGGGAATGAACACTGAAGCTTTCTTT. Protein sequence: CASSRAQGMNTEAFF.

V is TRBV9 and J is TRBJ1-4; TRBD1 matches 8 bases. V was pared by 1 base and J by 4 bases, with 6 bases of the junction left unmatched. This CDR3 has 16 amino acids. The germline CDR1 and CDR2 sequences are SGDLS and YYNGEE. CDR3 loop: CASSVSPGGRNEKLFF. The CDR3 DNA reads TGTGCCAGCAGCGTAAGCCCAGGGGGCCGTAATGAAAAACTGTTTTTT.

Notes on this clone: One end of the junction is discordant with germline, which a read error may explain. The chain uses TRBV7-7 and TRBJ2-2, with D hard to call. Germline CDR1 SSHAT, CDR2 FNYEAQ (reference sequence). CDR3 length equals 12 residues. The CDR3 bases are TGTGCTAGCAGCCAGTTTGTCGGGGAGCTGTTTTTT. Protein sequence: CASSQFVGELFF.

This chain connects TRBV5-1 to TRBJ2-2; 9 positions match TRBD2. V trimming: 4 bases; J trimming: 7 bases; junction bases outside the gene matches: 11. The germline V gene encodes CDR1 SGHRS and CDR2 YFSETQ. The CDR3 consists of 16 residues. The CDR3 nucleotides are TGCGCCAGCAGCCCCAGTATAGCGGGAGTAAACGGGGAGCTGTTTTTT. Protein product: CASSPSIAGVNGELFF. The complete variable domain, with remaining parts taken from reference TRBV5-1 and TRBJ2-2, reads KAGVTQTPRYLIKTRGQQVTLSCSPISGHRSVSWYQQTPGQGLQFLFEYFSETQRNKGNFPGRFSGRQFSNSRSEMNVSTLELGDSALYLCASSPSIAGVNGELFFGEGSRLTVL.

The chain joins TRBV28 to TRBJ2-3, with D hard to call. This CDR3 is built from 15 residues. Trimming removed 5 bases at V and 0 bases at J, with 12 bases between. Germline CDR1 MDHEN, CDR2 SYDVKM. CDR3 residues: CASSPPGLSTDTQYF. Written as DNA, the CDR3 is TGTGCCAGCAGTCCCCCGGGCCTCAGCACAGATACGCAGTATTTT.

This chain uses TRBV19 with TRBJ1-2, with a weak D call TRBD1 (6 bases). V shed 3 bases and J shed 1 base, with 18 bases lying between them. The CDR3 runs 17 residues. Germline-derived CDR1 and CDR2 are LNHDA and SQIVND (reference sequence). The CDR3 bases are TGTGCCAGTAGTATCCTGGGACGGGACACTTTTAACTATGGCTACACCTTC. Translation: CASSILGRDTFNYGYTF. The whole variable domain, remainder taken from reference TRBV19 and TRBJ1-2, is DGGITQSPKYLFRKEGQNVTLSCEQNLNHDAMYWYRQDPGQGLRLIYYSQIVNDFQKGDIAEGYSVSREKKESFPLTVTSAQKNPTAFYLCASSILGRDTFNYGYTFGSGTRLTVV.

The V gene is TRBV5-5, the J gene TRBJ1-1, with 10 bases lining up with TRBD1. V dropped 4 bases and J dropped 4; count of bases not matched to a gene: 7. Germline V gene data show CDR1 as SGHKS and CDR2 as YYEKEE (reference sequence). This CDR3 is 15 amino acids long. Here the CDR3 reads CASSRRDRGVTEAFF. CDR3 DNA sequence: TGTGCCAGCAGCCGTAGGGACAGGGGAGTCACTGAAGCTTTCTTT.

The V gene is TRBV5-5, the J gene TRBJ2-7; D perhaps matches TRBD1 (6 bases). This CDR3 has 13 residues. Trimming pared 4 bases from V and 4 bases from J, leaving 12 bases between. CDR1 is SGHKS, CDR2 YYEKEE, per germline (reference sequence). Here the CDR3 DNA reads TGTGCCAGCAGCACAGGGTCAGGGTACGAGCAGTACTTC. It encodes CASSTGSGYEQYF.

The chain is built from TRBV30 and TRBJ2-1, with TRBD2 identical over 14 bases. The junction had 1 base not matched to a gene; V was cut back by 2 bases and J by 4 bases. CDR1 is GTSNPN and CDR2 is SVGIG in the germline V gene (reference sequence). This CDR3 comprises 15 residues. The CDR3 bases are TGTGCCTGGAGTAGGACTAGCGGGAGGTACAATGAGCAGTTCTTC. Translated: CAWSRTSGRYNEQFF. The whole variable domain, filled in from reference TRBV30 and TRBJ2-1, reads SQTIHQWPATLVQPVGSPLSLECTVEGTSNPNLYWYRQAAGRGLQLLFYSVGIGQISSEVPQNLSASRPQDRQFILSSKKLLLSDSGFYLCAWSRTSGRYNEQFFGPGTRLTVL.

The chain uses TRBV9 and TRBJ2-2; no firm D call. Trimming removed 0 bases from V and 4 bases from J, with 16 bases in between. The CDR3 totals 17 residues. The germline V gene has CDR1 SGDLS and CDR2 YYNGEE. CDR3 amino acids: CASSVVQEPRGTGELFF. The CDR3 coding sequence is TGTGCCAGCAGCGTAGTTCAGGAGCCCCGTGGCACCGGGGAGCTGTTTTTT.

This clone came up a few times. CDR3 region: CASSYSVPPGTDTQYF. The CDR3 bases are TGTGCCAGCAGTTACTCGGTCCCTCCGGGGACAGATACGCAGTATTTT. The chain combines TRBV6-5 with TRBJ2-3, with a tentative D call TRBD2 (5 bases). This CDR3 is built from 16 residues. V was shortened by 0 bases and J by 3 bases, with 13 bases between the two germline ends. Germline CDR1 reads MNHEY; CDR2 reads SVGAGI.

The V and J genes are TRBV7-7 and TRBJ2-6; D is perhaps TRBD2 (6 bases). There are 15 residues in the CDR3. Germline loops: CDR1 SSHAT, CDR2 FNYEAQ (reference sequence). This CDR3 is CASGSGLSGANVLTF. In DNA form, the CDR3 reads TGTGCTAGCGGCAGCGGACTTTCTGGGGCCAACGTCCTGACTTTC.

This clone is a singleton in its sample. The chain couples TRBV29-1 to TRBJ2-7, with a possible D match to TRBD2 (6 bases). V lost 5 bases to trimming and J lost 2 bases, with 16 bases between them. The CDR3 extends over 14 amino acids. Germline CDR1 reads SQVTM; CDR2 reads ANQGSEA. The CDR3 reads CSVWVAEEAYEQYF. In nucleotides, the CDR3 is TGCAGCGTTTGGGTAGCGGAGGAGGCCTACGAGCAGTACTTC.

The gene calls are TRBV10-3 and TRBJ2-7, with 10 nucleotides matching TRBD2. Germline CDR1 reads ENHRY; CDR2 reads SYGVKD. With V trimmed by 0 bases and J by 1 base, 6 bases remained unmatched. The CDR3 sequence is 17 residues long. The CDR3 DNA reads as TGTGCCATCAGTGAGTCACTAGCGGGAAACCATTCCTACGAGCAGTACTTC. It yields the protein CAISESLAGNHSYEQYF.

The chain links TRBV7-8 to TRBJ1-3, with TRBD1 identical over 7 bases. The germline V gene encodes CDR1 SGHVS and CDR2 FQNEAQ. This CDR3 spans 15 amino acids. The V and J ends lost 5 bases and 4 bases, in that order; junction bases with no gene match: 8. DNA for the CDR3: TGTGCCAGCAGCCTAGACAGGGTCTCAGGAAACACCATATATTTT. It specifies CASSLDRVSGNTIYF.

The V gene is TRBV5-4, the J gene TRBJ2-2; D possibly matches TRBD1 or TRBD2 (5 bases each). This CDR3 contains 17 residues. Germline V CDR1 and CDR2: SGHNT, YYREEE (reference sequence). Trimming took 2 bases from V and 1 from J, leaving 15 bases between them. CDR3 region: CASSFPGTPGNTGELFF. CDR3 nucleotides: TGTGCCAGCAGCTTCCCCGGGACCCCCGGGAACACCGGGGAGCTGTTTTTT.

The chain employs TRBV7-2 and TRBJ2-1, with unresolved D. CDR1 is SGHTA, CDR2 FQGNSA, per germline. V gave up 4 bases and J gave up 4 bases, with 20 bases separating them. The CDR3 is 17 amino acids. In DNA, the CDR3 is TGTGCCAGCAGCTCACATGGTTCTGCGGTCAGATACAATGAGCAGTTCTTC. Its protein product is CASSSHGSAVRYNEQFF.

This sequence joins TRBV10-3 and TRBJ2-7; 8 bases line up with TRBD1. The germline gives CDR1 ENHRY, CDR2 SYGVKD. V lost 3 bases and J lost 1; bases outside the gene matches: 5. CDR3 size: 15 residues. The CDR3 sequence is CAISDTGTGSYEQYF. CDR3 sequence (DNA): TGTGCCATCAGTGATACCGGGACAGGATCCTACGAGCAGTACTTC.

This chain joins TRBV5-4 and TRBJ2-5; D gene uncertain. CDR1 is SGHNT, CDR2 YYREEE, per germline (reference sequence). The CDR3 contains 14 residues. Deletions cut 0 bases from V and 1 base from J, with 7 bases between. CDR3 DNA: TGTGCCAGCAGCTTGGGGCAGGCCCAAGAGACCCAGTACTTC. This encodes CASSLGQAQETQYF.

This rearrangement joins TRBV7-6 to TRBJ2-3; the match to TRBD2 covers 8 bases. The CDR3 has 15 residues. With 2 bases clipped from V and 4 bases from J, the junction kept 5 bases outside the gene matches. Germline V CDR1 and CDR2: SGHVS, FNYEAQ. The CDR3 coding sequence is TGTGCCAGCAGCTTACTACAGCGGGAGTCAGATACGCAGTATTTT. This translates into CASSLLQRESDTQYF. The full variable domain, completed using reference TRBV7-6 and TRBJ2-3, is GAGVSQSPRYKVTKRGQDVALRCDPISGHVSLYWYRQALGQGPEFLTYFNYEAQQDKSGLPNDRFSAERPEGSISTLTIQRTEQRDSAMYRCASSLLQRESDTQYFGPGTRLTVL.

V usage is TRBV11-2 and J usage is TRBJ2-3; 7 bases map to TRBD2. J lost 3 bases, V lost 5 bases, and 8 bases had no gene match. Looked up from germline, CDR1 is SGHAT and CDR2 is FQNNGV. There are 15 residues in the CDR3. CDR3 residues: CASSAGLVETDTQYF. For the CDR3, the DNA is TGTGCCAGCAGCGCCGGACTAGTCGAGACAGATACGCAGTATTTT.